A single count supports the clone carrying this T cell receptor beta chain. The antigen is unknown. The CDR3 has 13 amino acids. Trimming cost V 6 bases and J 5 bases; bases outside gene matches: 5. CDR1 ENHRY and CDR2 SYGVKD come from the germline V gene. This record comes from a study of T cell responses to AZD1222 COVID-19 vaccine. The repertoire was sequenced with immunoSEQ multiplex PCR; TCRdb's copy has only in-frame clones and lacks some. The profile shows roughly 93,000 clones, approximately 87% of them singletons. Findings and limits, study-wide: The repertoires were collected only after the peak T cell response. CD4 TCRs covered the whole spike, strongest at regions 160-218 and 743-854. A reported finding is that nearly half of spike-specific TCRs target unmutated variant regions. Baseline testing showed seropositivity in only a handful of AZD1222 recipients.

The J gene is TRBJ2-5, the V gene TRBV10-3; 8 nucleotides align to TRBD1. The specimen was peripheral blood, collected on day 0 of AZD1222 vaccination. This sequence was found in an adult in good health. The chain's CDR3 is CAISKDRDETQYF. The CDR3 DNA sequence: TGTGCCATCAGCAAGGACAGGGATGAGACCCAGTACTTC.